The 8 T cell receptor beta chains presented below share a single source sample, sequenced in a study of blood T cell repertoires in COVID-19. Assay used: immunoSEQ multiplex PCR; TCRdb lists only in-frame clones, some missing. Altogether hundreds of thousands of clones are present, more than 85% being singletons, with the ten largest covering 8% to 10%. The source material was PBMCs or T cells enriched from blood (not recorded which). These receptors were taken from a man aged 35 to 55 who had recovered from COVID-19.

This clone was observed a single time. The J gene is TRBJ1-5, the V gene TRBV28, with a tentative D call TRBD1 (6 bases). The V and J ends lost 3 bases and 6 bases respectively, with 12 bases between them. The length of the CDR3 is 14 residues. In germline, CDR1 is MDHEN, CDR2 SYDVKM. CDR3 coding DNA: TGTGCCAGCAGTTTCAACAGGGCGGTTCAGCCCCAGCATTTT. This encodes CASSFNRAVQPQHF.

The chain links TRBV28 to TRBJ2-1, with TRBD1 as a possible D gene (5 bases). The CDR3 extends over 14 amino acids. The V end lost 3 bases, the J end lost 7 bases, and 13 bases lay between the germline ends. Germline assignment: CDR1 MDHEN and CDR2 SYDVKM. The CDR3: CASSLFRQTNEQFF. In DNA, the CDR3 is TGTGCCAGCAGTTTGTTTCGACAGACAAATGAGCAGTTCTTC.

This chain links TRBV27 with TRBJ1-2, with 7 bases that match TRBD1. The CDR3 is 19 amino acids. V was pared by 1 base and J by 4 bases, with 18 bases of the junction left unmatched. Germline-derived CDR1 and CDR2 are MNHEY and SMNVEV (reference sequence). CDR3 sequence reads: CASSLLAISISQGVYGYTF. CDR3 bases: TGTGCCAGCAGTTTATTAGCCATATCAATATCTCAGGGGGTCTATGGCTACACCTTC.

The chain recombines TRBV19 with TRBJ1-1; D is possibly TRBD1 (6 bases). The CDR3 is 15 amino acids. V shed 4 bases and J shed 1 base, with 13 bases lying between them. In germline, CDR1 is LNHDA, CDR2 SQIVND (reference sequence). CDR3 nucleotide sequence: TGTGCCAGTAGTACGCCCCCGACAGGGAACACTGAAGCTTTCTTT. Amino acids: CASSTPPTGNTEAFF. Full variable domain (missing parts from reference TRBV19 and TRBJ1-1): DGGITQSPKYLFRKEGQNVTLSCEQNLNHDAMYWYRQDPGQGLRLIYYSQIVNDFQKGDIAEGYSVSREKKESFPLTVTSAQKNPTAFYLCASSTPPTGNTEAFFGQGTRLTVV.

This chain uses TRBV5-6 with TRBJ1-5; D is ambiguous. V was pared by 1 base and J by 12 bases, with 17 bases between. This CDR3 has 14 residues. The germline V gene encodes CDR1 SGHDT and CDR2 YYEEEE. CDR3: CASSLSSSLAGQHF. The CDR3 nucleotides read TGTGCCAGCAGCTTGTCCAGTTCCCTAGCCGGCCAGCATTTT.

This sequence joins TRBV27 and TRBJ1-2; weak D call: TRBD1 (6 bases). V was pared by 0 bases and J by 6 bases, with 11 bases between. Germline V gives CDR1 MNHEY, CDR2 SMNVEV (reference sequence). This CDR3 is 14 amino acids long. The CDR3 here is CASSLSQGQDGYTF. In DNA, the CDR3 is TGTGCCAGCAGTTTATCTCAGGGGCAGGATGGCTACACCTTC.

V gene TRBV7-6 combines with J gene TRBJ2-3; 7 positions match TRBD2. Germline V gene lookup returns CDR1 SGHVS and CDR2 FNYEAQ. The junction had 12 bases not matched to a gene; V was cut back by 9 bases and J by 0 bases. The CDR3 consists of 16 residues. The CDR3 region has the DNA TGTGCCAGTCACGGCGCTAGCGGCCTAAGCACAGATACGCAGTATTTT. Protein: CASHGASGLSTDTQYF.

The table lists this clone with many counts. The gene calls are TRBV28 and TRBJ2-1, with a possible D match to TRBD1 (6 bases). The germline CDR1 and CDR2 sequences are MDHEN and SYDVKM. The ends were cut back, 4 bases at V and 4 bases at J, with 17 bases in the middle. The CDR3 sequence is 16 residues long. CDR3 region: CASSSTIGGPYNEQFF. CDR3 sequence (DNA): TGTGCCAGCAGTTCCACGATTGGGGGCCCATACAATGAGCAGTTCTTC.